The 12 T cell receptor beta chains presented below share a single source sample, sequenced in a study of blood T cells in healthy people across ages. A J-beta primer mix and a sample-barcoded 5' primer were used in a second PCR of roughly 7 to 12 cycles. MiXCR, applied by TCRdb to the 5' RACE reads, yields one record per CDR3 protein. Here the sample spans 660,000 or so distinct CDR3 sequences, around 54% being singletons. Sequenced sample: blood. The source of these receptors is a man aged 55 to 69 in good health.

The gene calls are TRBV20-1 and TRBJ2-5; D gene ambiguous. Germline CDR1 DFQATT, CDR2 SNEGSKA (reference sequence). Trimming cost V 3 bases and J 5 bases, with 16 bases left between them. The CDR3 consists of 14 residues. The CDR3 nucleotides read TGCAGTGCTAGTAGGCCAACTGGTAGGGAGACCCAGTACTTC. Translated, it gives CSASRPTGRETQYF.

This sequence joins TRBV23-1 and TRBJ2-3; D gene ambiguous. TRBV23-1 qualifies as an ORF whose function is uncertain. V lost 0 bases, J lost 1 base, and 8 bases lay in between. The CDR3 covers 15 residues. CDR3 in amino acids: CASSQSIRGTDTQYF. The DNA for the CDR3 is TGCGCCAGCAGTCAATCGATTAGGGGCACAGATACGCAGTATTTT.

The V call is TRBV6-2 or TRBV6-3, the J call TRBJ1-4; TRBD1 aligns across 7 bases. Germline loops: CDR1 MNHEY, CDR2 SVGEGT. This CDR3 has 16 residues. With V trimmed by 0 bases and J by 7 bases, 8 bases remained unmatched. CDR3 loop: CASSYSRQGSSEKLFF. The CDR3 nucleotides are TGTGCCAGCAGTTACTCCCGACAGGGAAGCTCTGAAAAACTGTTTTTT.

This rearrangement joins TRBV20-1 to TRBJ2-7; possibly TRBD1 or TRBD2 for D (5 bases each). The CDR3 spans 14 residues. Germline lookup yields CDR1 DFQATT and CDR2 SNEGSKA (reference sequence). V was trimmed by 6 bases and J by 1 base, leaving 16 bases between them. CDR3 residues: CSAGAPSGSYEQYF. CDR3 nucleotide sequence: TGCAGTGCCGGGGCCCCCAGCGGTTCCTACGAGCAGTACTTC.

This clonotype was recorded once. This rearrangement joins TRBV27 to TRBJ2-3, with D unclear. Germline lookup yields CDR1 MNHEY and CDR2 SMNVEV (reference sequence). This CDR3 has 14 residues. V lost 3 bases to trimming and J lost 3 bases, with 10 bases between them. The CDR3 DNA is TGTGCCAGCAGTTTTCTCCAGGTTACAGATACGCAGTATTTT. Translated: CASSFLQVTDTQYF.

The chain employs TRBV11-2 and TRBJ2-1; D might be TRBD2 (6 bases). Germline V gene lookup returns CDR1 SGHAT and CDR2 FQNNGV. The germline V and J ends were trimmed by 1 base and 8 bases, with 9 bases remaining between them. The CDR3 covers 13 residues. This CDR3 is CASSLVGRHEQFF. CDR3 DNA sequence: TGTGCCAGCAGCTTAGTAGGGAGGCATGAGCAGTTCTTC.

This clonotype was detected once. CDR3: CSVGGRQHYEQYF. In DNA form, the CDR3 reads TGCAGCGTGGGGGGGCGACAGCACTACGAGCAGTACTTC. The rearrangement links TRBV29-1 to TRBJ2-4, with D maybe TRBD2 (7 bases). The DNA end is a closer match to TRBJ2-7, so the J assignment may be wrong. The CDR3 spans 13 residues. Germline loops: CDR1 SQVTM, CDR2 ANQGSEA.

The chain employs TRBV6-5 and TRBJ1-6; no firm D call. Trimming shortened V by 0 bases and J by 8 bases, and 8 bases separated the two germline ends. Germline V gene sequence: CDR1 MNHEY, CDR2 SVGAGI. CDR3 length: 14 residues. The CDR3 sequence is CASSYSPQDSPLHF. The CDR3 DNA reads as TGTGCCAGCAGTTACTCGCCTCAGGATTCACCCCTCCACTTT.

This clonotype showed up just a few times. The chain joins TRBV25-1 to TRBJ1-6; D is ambiguous. Trimming took 0 bases from V and 3 from J, leaving 0 bases between them. Per germline, CDR1 MGHDK and CDR2 SYGVNS. This CDR3 is 13 amino acids long. The CDR3 DNA reads as TGTGCCAGCAGTGAATACTATAATTCACCCCTCCACTTT. Its protein product is CASSEYYNSPLHF.

The DNA of the CDR3 is TGTGCCAGCAGCTCAGCAACAGGGGAATTGGCAGGCTACACCTTC. Translating gives CASSSATGELAGYTF. The V call is TRBV7-9, the J call TRBJ1-2, with 7 bases identical to TRBD1. Germline CDR1 SEHNR, CDR2 FQNEAQ (reference sequence). J gave up 8 bases and V 4 bases, and 13 bases lay outside the gene matches. This CDR3 region has 15 residues.

V gene TRBV2 combines with J gene TRBJ2-1, with no clear D. Germline lookup yields CDR1 SNHLY and CDR2 FYNNEI. The ends were cut back, 3 bases at V and 9 bases at J, with 6 bases in the middle. This CDR3 comprises 11 residues. CDR3 sequence reads: CASSEDPEQFF. CDR3 bases: TGTGCCAGCAGTGAGGACCCTGAGCAGTTCTTC.

The chain recombines TRBV20-1 with TRBJ2-1; 12 bases agree with TRBD2. CDR1 is DFQATT, CDR2 SNEGSKA, per germline (reference sequence). V shed 1 base, J shed 0 bases, and the junction held 10 bases outside the gene matches. The CDR3 contains 19 residues. The CDR3 protein is CSARGRGLAGGSSYNEQFF. In DNA form, the CDR3 reads TGCAGTGCTAGAGGGAGGGGACTAGCGGGTGGAAGCTCCTACAATGAGCAGTTCTTC.